This T cell receptor (beta chain) was profiled in a study of shared clonotypes between healthy human individuals. Method: immunoSEQ multiplex PCR; TCRdb's copy keeps in-frame clones and lacks some. The repertoire holds fewer than 850,000 clones, with 72% as singletons. This CDR3 comprises 15 residues. Germline CDR1 SGHAT, CDR2 FQNNGV. The J segment lost 6 bases and the V segment lost 2 bases, leaving 8 bases of the junction unmatched. The receptor was derived from a woman aged 25 to 39 in good health. What was sequenced was memory CD4+ T cells sorted from blood. Subset here: CD45RA-negative fraction. The chain has TRBV11-2 and TRBJ1-1; 8 nucleotides agree with TRBD1. The CDR3 region is CASSLQRQGFSEAFF. CDR3 DNA sequence: TGTGCCAGCAGCTTACAGCGACAGGGGTTTTCTGAAGCTTTCTTT.